This TCR beta chain appears in the sequencing data of a study of T cells in Graves' hyperthyroidism and ophthalmopathy. Amplified TCR beta CDR3 regions derived from RNA transcripts. HTBI primers drove first-round RT-PCR of the TCR CDR3. TCRdb re-called the multiplex PCR reads with MiXCR, one entry per CDR3 protein. The top ten clones hold approximately 3.9% of a sample with under 650,000 distinct CDR3 sequences, about 16% of them seen once. Sequencing used blood. The sequence derives from a woman aged 25 to 45 with Graves' hyperthyroidism.

The CDR3 region has the DNA TGTGCCAGCAGTTACAATCGGAGATCAGATACGCAGTATTTT. Its protein is CASSYNRRSDTQYF. The chain uses TRBV6-2 or TRBV6-3 and TRBJ2-3; D is unclear. Germline V gene data show CDR1 as MNHEY and CDR2 as SVGEGT. The CDR3 contains 14 residues. The V end was cut by 2 bases, the J end by 4 bases, with 10 bases between.